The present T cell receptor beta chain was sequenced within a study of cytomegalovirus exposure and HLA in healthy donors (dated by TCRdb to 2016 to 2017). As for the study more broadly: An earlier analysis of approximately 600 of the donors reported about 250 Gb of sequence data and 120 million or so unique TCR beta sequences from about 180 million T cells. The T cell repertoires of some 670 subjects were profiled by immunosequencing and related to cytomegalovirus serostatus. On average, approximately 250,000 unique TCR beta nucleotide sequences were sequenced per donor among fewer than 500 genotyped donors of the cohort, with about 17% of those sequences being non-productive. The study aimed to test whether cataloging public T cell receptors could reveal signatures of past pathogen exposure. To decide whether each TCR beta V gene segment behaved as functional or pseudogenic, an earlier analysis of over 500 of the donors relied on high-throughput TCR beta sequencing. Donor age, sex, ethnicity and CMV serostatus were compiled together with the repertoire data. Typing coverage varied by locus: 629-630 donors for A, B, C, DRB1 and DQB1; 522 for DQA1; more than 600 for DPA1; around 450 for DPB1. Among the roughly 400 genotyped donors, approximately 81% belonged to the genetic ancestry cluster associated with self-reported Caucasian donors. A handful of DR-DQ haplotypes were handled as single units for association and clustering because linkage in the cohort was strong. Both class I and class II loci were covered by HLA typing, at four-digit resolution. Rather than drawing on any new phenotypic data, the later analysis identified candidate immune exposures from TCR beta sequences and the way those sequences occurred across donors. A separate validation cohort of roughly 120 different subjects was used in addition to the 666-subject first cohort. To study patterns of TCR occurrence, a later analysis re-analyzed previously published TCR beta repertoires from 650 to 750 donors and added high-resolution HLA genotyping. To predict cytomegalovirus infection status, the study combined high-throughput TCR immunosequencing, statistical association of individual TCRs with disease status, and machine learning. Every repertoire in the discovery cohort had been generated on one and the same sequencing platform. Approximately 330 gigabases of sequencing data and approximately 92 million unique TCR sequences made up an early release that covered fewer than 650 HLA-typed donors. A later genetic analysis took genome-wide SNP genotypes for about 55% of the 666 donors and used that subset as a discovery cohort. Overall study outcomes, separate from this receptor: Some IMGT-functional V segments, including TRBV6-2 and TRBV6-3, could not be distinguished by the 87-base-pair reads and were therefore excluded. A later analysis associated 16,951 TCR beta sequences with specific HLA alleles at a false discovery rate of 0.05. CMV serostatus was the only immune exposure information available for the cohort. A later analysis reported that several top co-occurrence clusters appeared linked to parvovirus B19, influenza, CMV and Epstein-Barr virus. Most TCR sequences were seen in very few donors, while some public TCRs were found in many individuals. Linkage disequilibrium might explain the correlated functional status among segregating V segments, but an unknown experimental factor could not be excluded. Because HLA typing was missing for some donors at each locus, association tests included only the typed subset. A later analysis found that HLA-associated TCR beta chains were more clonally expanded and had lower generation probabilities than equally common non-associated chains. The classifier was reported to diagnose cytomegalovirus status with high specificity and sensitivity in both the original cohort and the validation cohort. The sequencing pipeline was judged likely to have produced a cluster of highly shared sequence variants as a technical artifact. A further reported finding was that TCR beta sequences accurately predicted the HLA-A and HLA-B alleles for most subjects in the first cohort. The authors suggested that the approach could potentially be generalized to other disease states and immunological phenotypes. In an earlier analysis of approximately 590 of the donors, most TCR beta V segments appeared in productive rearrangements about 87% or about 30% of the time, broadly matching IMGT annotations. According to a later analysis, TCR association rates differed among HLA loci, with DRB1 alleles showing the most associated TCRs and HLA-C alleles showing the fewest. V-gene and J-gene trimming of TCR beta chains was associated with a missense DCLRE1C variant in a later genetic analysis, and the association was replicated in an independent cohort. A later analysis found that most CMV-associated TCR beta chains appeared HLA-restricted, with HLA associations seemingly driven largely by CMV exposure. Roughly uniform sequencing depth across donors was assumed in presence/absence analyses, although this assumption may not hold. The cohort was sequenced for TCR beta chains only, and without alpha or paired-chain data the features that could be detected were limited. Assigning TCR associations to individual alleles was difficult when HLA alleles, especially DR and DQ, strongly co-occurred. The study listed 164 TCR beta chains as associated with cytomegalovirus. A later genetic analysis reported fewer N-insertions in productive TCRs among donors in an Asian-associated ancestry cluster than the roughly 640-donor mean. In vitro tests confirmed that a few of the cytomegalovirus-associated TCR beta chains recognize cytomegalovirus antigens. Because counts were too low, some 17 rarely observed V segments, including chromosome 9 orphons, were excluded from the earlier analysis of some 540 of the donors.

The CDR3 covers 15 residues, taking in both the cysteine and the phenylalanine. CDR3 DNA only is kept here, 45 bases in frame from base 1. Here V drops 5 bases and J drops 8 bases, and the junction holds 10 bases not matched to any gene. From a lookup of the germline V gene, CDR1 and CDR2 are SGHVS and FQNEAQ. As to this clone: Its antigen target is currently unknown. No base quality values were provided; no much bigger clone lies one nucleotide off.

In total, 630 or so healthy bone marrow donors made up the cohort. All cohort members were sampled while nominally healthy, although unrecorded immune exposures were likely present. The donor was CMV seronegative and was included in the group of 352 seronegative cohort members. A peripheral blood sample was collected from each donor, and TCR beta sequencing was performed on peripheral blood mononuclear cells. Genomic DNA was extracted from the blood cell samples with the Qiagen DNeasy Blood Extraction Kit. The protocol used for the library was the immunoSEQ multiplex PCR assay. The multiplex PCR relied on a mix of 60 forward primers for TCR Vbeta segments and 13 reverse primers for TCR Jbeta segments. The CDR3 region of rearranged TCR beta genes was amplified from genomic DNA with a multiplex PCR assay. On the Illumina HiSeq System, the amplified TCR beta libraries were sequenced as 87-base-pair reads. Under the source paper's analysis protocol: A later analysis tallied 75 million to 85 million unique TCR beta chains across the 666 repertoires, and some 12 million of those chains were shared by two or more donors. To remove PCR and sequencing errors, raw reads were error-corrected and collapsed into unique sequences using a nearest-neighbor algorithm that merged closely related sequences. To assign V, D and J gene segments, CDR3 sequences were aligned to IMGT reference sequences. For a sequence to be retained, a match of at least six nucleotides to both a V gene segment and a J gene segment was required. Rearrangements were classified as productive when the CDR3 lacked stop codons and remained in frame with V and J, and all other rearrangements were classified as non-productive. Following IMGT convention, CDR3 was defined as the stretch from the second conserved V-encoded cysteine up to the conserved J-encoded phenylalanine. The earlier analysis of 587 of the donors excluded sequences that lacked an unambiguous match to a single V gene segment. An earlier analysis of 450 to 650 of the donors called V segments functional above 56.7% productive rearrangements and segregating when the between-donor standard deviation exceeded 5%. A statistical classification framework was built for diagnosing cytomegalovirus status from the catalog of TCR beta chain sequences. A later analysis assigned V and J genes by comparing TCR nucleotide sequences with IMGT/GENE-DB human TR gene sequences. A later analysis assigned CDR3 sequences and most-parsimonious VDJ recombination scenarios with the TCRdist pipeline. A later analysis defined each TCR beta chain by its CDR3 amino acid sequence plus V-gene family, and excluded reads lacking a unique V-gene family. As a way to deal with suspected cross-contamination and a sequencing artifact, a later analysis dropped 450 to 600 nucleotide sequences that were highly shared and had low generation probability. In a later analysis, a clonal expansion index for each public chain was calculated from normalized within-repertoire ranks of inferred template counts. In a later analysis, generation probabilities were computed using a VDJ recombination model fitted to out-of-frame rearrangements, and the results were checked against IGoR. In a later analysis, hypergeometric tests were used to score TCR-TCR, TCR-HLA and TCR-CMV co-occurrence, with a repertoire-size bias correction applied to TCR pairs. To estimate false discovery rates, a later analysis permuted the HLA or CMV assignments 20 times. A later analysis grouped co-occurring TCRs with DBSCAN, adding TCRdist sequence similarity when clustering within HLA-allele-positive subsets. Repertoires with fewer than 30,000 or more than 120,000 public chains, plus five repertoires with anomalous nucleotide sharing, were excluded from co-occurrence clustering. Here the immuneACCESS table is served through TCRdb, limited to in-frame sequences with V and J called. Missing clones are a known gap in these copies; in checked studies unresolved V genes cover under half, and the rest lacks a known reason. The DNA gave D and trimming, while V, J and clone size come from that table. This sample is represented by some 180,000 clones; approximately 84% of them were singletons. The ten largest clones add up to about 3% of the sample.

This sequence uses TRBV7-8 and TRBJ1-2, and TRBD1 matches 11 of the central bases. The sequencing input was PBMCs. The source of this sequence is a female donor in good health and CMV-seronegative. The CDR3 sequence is CASSADPGTGGGYTF. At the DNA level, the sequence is TGTGCCAGCAGCGCCGACCCCGGGACAGGGGGAGGCTACACCTTC. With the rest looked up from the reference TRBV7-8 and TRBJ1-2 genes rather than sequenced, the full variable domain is GAGVSQSPRYKVAKRGQDVALRCDPISGHVSLFWYQQALGQGPEFLTYFQNEAQLDKSGLPSDRFFAERPEGSVSTLKIQRTQQEDSAVYLCASSADPGTGGGYTFGSGTRLTVV.